This T cell receptor beta chain was obtained from a study of T-cell memory formation after mild COVID-19. Findings and caveats of the study: Pre-infection memory held some responding clones, suggesting pre-existing cross-reactive T cells responded.

This clonotype was detected many times. The antigen remains undetermined. 5'RACE primed at constant segments yielded TCR alpha and TCR beta cDNA libraries bearing sample barcodes and UMIs. TCRdb re-called the 5' RACE reads with MiXCR, one entry per CDR3 protein. Found here are roughly 52,000 distinct CDR3 sequences, around 7% of them singletons; the top ten hold 1.4%. Trimming took 3 bases from V and 3 from J, leaving 12 bases between them. The CDR3 covers 14 residues. Germline V gene sequence: CDR1 SGHRS, CDR2 YFSETQ. Material: PBMCs or a T cell subset sorted from them (not recorded which). The clonotype comes from a man between 18 and 29 years old who had mild COVID-19 (a few samples of this study predate the infection). Cell type and time point are not known. J is TRBJ2-5 and V is TRBV5-1; perhaps TRBD2 as D (6 bases). The CDR3 reads CASSSMSGEETQYF. The CDR3 DNA follows: TGCGCCAGCAGCTCGATGTCGGGGGAAGAGACCCAGTACTTC.